The rows below give T cell receptor beta chains drawn from one sample of a study of T cells after yellow fever vaccination. TCRdb re-called the 5' RACE reads with MiXCR, one entry per CDR3 protein. The table lists approximately 170,000 distinct CDR3 sequences, roughly 11% of them singletons. Sequences were derived from CD8+ T cells sorted from PBMCs, sampled 15 days after the yellow fever booster vaccination. Source of these receptors: a man aged 18 to 29 who received the YFV17D yellow fever vaccine. Both conserved end residues are part of each CDR3. Fields, in order: clone size, D gene, J gene, V gene, CDR3 DNA, CDR3 protein. The D gene is left open where the match is weak. Not every row has a clone size; where given, it reads once, few, many or a size class.

size: .; D: .; J: TRBJ2-3; V: TRBV23-1; DNA: TGCGCCAGCAGTCAAGGGTTCAGGCTCAAGTGGACAGATACGCAGTATTTT; CDR3: CASSQGFRLKWTDTQYF
size: many; D: .; J: TRBJ1-1; V: TRBV3-1; DNA: TGTGCCAGCAGCCCCTCAGGGTCCCCTGAAGCTTTCTTT; CDR3: CASSPSGSPEAFF
size: few; D: .; J: TRBJ1-5; V: TRBV3-1; DNA: TGTGCCAGCAGCCAAGGGCAGGGCGATCAGCCCCAGCATTTT; CDR3: CASSQGQGDQPQHF
size: few; D: .; J: TRBJ2-4; V: TRBV10-2; DNA: TGCGCCAGCAGTGAGAGGGGCTTACTAGCCAAAAACATTCAGTACTTC; CDR3: CASSERGLLAKNIQYF
size: few; D: .; J: TRBJ2-2; V: TRBV4-2; DNA: TGTGCCAGCAGCCAAGATCATCAGGCTACCTATGCGAACACCGGGGAGCTGTTTTTT; CDR3: CASSQDHQATYANTGELFF
size: few; D: .; J: TRBJ2-7; V: TRBV6-5; DNA: TGTGCCAGTGCCAGGGCTCCCTACGAGCAGTACTTC; CDR3: CASARAPYEQYF
size: many; D: .; J: TRBJ2-7; V: TRBV7-9; DNA: TGTGCCAGCAGCTTAGTTGTTTACGAGCAGTACTTC; CDR3: CASSLVVYEQYF
size: few; D: .; J: TRBJ2-1; V: TRBV7-6; DNA: TGTGCCAGCAGCCCCACAGAAAGTGAGCAGTTCTTC; CDR3: CASSPTESEQFF
size: .; D: .; J: TRBJ1-1; V: TRBV2; DNA: TGTGCCAGCAGAGAGACGGGTTGGGGCACTGAAGCTTTCTTT; CDR3: CASRETGWGTEAFF
size: few; D: TRBD2; J: TRBJ2-7; V: TRBV9; DNA: TGTGCCAGCAGCGTAGGGGCGGGGGAGACCTACGAGCAGTACTTC; CDR3: CASSVGAGETYEQYF
size: .; D: TRBD1; J: TRBJ2-5; V: TRBV7-9; DNA: TGTGCCAGCAGCCAAGTGGACAGGGAAGAGACCCAGTACTTC; CDR3: CASSQVDREETQYF
size: few; D: TRBD2; J: TRBJ2-1; V: TRBV20-1; DNA: TGCAGTCGCGCGGGGGGACTTCCTAATGAGCAGTTCTTC; CDR3: CSRAGGLPNEQFF
size: .; D: .; J: TRBJ2-1; V: TRBV25-1; DNA: TGTGCCAGCAGTGGAGGGGATGAGCAGTTCTTC; CDR3: CASSGGDEQFF
size: .; D: .; J: TRBJ1-2; V: TRBV29-1; DNA: TGCAGCGTTGAGGAGGGCGGGAATGGCTACACCTTC; CDR3: CSVEEGGNGYTF
size: few; D: .; J: TRBJ2-2; V: TRBV19; DNA: TGTGCCAGTAGTGTGCCTGACAGCACCGGGGAGCTGTTTTTT; CDR3: CASSVPDSTGELFF
size: many; D: .; J: TRBJ2-2; V: TRBV6-1; DNA: TGTGCCAGGCGGGACAGTGACACCGGGGAGCTGTTTTTT; CDR3: CARRDSDTGELFF
size: many; D: .; J: TRBJ2-3; V: TRBV4-3; DNA: TGCGCCAGCAGCCAAGAGTTCGAAGATGGGACAGATACGCAGTATTTT; CDR3: CASSQEFEDGTDTQYF
size: few; D: .; J: TRBJ2-1; V: TRBV6-2/TRBV6-3; DNA: TGTGCCAGCAGTTACGGAGTGGCAAAGGAGCAGTTCTTC; CDR3: CASSYGVAKEQFF
size: many; D: .; J: TRBJ2-5; V: TRBV7-3; DNA: TGTGCCAGCAGCTTATCAATTGACGCTGGAGAGACCCAGTACTTC; CDR3: CASSLSIDAGETQYF
size: few; D: .; J: TRBJ2-2; V: TRBV14; DNA: TGTGCCAGCAGCCAGGGGGGCGCCGGGGAGCTGTTTTTT; CDR3: CASSQGGAGELFF
size: .; D: .; J: TRBJ2-3; V: TRBV2; DNA: TGTGCCAGCAGGGCAGAGTCAGATACGCAGTATTTT; CDR3: CASRAESDTQYF
size: .; D: TRBD1; J: TRBJ2-1; V: TRBV12-3/TRBV12-4; DNA: TGTGCCAGCAGTTCCCGGACAGGGACGGCCGGGGAGCAGTTCTTC; CDR3: CASSSRTGTAGEQFF
size: .; D: .; J: TRBJ2-7; V: TRBV6-2/TRBV6-3; DNA: TGTGCCAGCAGGCACAGGGGACTGAACGAGCAGTACTTC; CDR3: CASRHRGLNEQYF
size: few; D: .; J: TRBJ2-1; V: TRBV29-1; DNA: TGCAGCGTTGAATGGCAGAACAATGAGCAGTTCTTC; CDR3: CSVEWQNNEQFF
size: few; D: .; J: TRBJ2-3; V: TRBV7-3; DNA: TGTGCCAGCAGCCCCCTTTGGTCGGGGGGCACAGATACGCAGTATTTT; CDR3: CASSPLWSGGTDTQYF
size: .; D: .; J: TRBJ2-1; V: TRBV7-7; DNA: TGTGCTAGCAGCCGCCGGGCCAACAATGAGCAGTTCTTC; CDR3: CASSRRANNEQFF
size: .; D: .; J: TRBJ1-2; V: TRBV10-3; DNA: TGTGCCATTCGGGAAGCGGCTAACTATGGCTACACCTTC; CDR3: CAIREAANYGYTF
size: .; D: TRBD2; J: TRBJ2-1; V: TRBV6-5; DNA: TGTGCCAGCAGTGGAGGGACTAGCCTTTACAATGAGCAGTTCTTC; CDR3: CASSGGTSLYNEQFF
size: few; D: .; J: TRBJ2-5; V: TRBV9; DNA: TGTGCCAGCAGCTCTCACTGGGACTTCCAAGAGACCCAGTACTTC; CDR3: CASSSHWDFQETQYF
size: few; D: .; J: TRBJ2-1; V: TRBV7-8; DNA: TGTGCCAGCAGCCCCGGGCGGACCTCCTACAATGAGCAGTTCTTC; CDR3: CASSPGRTSYNEQFF
size: few; D: .; J: TRBJ2-3; V: TRBV7-6; DNA: TGTGCCAGCAGCCATTTTCCAGATACGCAGTATTTT; CDR3: CASSHFPDTQYF
size: .; D: .; J: TRBJ1-2; V: TRBV10-2; DNA: TGCGCCAGCGGGGGGGACATTCCTGGGGGCTATGGCTACACCTTC; CDR3: CASGGDIPGGYGYTF
size: many; D: .; J: TRBJ1-6; V: TRBV7-2; DNA: TGTGCCAGCAGCTTAAGATGGCAAGGATTGTGGCCCCTCCACTTT; CDR3: CASSLRWQGLWPLHF
size: few; D: TRBD1; J: TRBJ1-1; V: TRBV7-9; DNA: TGTGCCAGCAGCTTAGTGCCCTCAGGGGGCAACACTGAAGCTTTCTTT; CDR3: CASSLVPSGGNTEAFF
size: many; D: .; J: TRBJ2-3; V: TRBV11-2; DNA: TGTGCCAGCAGCTCGCTCCCCGGGACAACTCCCGATACGCAGTATTTT; CDR3: CASSSLPGTTPDTQYF
size: few; D: .; J: TRBJ2-7; V: TRBV5-6; DNA: TGTGCCAGCTCTCGGCGAGACCACGAGCAGTACTTC; CDR3: CASSRRDHEQYF
size: .; D: .; J: TRBJ2-5; V: TRBV20-1; DNA: TGCAGTGCTCCCGAGCCAAAACCAAACTTC; CDR3: CSAPEPKPNF
size: .; D: TRBD1; J: TRBJ1-2; V: TRBV4-1; DNA: TGCGCCAGCAGCCCACGACAGGGGGCGTCTCATGGCTACACCTTC; CDR3: CASSPRQGASHGYTF
size: .; D: TRBD1; J: TRBJ2-2; V: TRBV4-1; DNA: TGCGCCAGCAGCCGAGGACAGGGGGTCGCCGGGGAGCTGTTTTTT; CDR3: CASSRGQGVAGELFF
size: few; D: TRBD2; J: TRBJ2-5; V: TRBV9; DNA: TGTGCCAGCAGCGGAAAGCGGGGGGGCTGGGAGACCCAGTACTTC; CDR3: CASSGKRGGWETQYF
size: .; D: .; J: TRBJ2-7; V: TRBV5-1; DNA: TGCGCCAGCAGCGAACGGGGCAGGGGAAGAATGGAGCAGTACTTC; CDR3: CASSERGRGRMEQYF
size: .; D: .; J: TRBJ2-1; V: TRBV18; DNA: TGTGCCAGCTCACCACAGGGGACCTACAATGAGCAGTTCTTC; CDR3: CASSPQGTYNEQFF
size: many; D: .; J: TRBJ2-7; V: TRBV19; DNA: TGTGCCAGTTCCTCCGGGACATTGTCCTACGAGCAGTACTTC; CDR3: CASSSGTLSYEQYF
size: few; D: .; J: TRBJ1-3; V: TRBV5-1; DNA: TGCGCCAGCAGCTTGGCCGCCGGAAACACCATATATTTT; CDR3: CASSLAAGNTIYF
size: few; D: .; J: TRBJ1-1; V: TRBV25-1; DNA: TGTGCCAGCAGTGAAGGGACGTGGGCTCGAATTGAAGCTTTCTTT; CDR3: CASSEGTWARIEAFF
size: .; D: .; J: TRBJ2-5; V: TRBV12-3/TRBV12-4; DNA: TGTGCCAGCAAGGGCCGGGGGGCGAAGACCCAGTACTTC; CDR3: CASKGRGAKTQYF
size: few; D: TRBD1; J: TRBJ1-2; V: TRBV4-1; DNA: TGCGCCAGCAGCCAAGTAGGACAGGGTCCCTATGGCTACACCTTC; CDR3: CASSQVGQGPYGYTF
size: few; D: TRBD2; J: TRBJ2-5; V: TRBV15; DNA: TGTGCCACCAGCAGAAGGCTAGCGGGGCAAGAGACCCAGTACTTC; CDR3: CATSRRLAGQETQYF
size: few; D: .; J: TRBJ2-5; V: TRBV4-3; DNA: TGCGCCAGCAGCCCGTTGGAAAGCGAAACCCAGTACTTC; CDR3: CASSPLESETQYF
size: .; D: .; J: TRBJ2-5; V: TRBV29-1; DNA: TGCAGCGTTGCGCGTCCGAACCAAGAGACCCAGTACTTC; CDR3: CSVARPNQETQYF
size: .; D: .; J: TRBJ2-1; V: TRBV28; DNA: TGTGCCAGCAGTTTCGTACTACCCAATGAGCAGTTCTTC; CDR3: CASSFVLPNEQFF
size: few; D: .; J: TRBJ1-1; V: TRBV27; DNA: TGTGCCAGCAGAACCCGCCCGCCGGGTGAAGCTTTCTTT; CDR3: CASRTRPPGEAFF
size: many; D: TRBD2; J: TRBJ2-1; V: TRBV4-1; DNA: TGCGCCAGCAAAATTCGGACTAGCGGGAATGAGCAGTTCTTC; CDR3: CASKIRTSGNEQFF
size: few; D: .; J: TRBJ1-6; V: TRBV6-5; DNA: TGTGCCAGCAGTTACCTCTCGGGGCGGGGGCTCCACTTT; CDR3: CASSYLSGRGLHF
size: .; D: .; J: TRBJ1-2; V: TRBV12-3/TRBV12-4; DNA: TGTGCCAGCGGAGACCAGGCGGCAGCGAACTATGGCTACACCTTC; CDR3: CASGDQAAANYGYTF
size: .; D: .; J: TRBJ2-5; V: TRBV7-6; DNA: TGTGCCAGCAGCGGGGGTGTCCAAGAGACCCAGTACTTC; CDR3: CASSGGVQETQYF
size: many; D: .; J: TRBJ2-3; V: TRBV3-2; DNA: TGTGCCAGCATTGGACCGGGCCCGGGGAAGGATACGCAGTATTTT; CDR3: CASIGPGPGKDTQYF
size: .; D: .; J: TRBJ1-1; V: TRBV12-5; DNA: TGTGCTAGCCAGGCGGCACTTGGGTACACTGAAGCTTTCTTT; CDR3: CASQAALGYTEAFF
size: .; D: .; J: TRBJ2-1; V: TRBV24-1; DNA: TGTGCCACCAGTGATTTTTCCCAGCCCATGAGGGGGGACAATGAGCAGTTCTTC; CDR3: CATSDFSQPMRGDNEQFF